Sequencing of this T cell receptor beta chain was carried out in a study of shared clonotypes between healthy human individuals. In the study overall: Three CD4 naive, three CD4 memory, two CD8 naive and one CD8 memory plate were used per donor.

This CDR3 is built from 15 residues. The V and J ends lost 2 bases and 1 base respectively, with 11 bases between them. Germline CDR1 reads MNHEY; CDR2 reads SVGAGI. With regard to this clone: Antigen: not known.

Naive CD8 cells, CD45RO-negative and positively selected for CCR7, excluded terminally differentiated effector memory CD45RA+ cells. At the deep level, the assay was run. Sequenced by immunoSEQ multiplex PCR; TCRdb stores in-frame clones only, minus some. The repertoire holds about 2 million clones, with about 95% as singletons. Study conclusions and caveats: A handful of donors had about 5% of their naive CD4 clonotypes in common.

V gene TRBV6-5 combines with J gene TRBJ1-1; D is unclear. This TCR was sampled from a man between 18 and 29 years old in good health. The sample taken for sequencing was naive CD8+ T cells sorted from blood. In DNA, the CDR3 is TGTGCCAGCAGTTACGAGGCACTTACGAACACTGAAGCTTTCTTT. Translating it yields CASSYEALTNTEAFF.